The sequence of this T cell receptor beta chain was determined in a study of T cell responses to AZD1222 COVID-19 vaccine (dated by TCRdb to the early 2020s). The study in broad terms: Because spike-specific TCR depth and breadth did not differ between the two schedules, AZD1222 recipients who got a second dose at roughly 4 weeks were pooled with those who got a second dose at roughly 12 weeks. A total of over 230 trial participants underwent TCR sequencing, of whom 207 had received two doses of AZD1222 and about 26 had received two doses of the MenACWY control vaccine. Enrollment into the trials was organized by age into subgroups of 18-55, 56-69 and 70-plus years, and those subgroups contained about 160, 30 and 59 TCR-sequenced participants, respectively.

About this clone itself: This clone's antigen is unknown. Base qualities are not provided; no much larger clone lies one nucleotide away.

V has 10 bases trimmed and J has 3 bases trimmed; junction bases matching no gene number 7. Reading the germline V gene gives CDR1 KGHDR and CDR2 SFDVKD. The CDR3 spans 13 residues, from the cysteine through the phenylalanine. Just CDR3 DNA is preserved here, 39 bases in frame from base 1. The full study reports these points: Epitopes outside the regions mutated in the B.1.351 and B.1.1.7 variants were reportedly recognized by nearly half of the unique spike-specific TCRs. Only a handful of AZD1222 recipients were SARS-CoV-2 seropositive at baseline, limiting conclusions about previously exposed vaccinees. After two AZD1222 doses, both the breadth and the depth of spike-specific TCRs were significantly higher than at day 0 and than in MenACWY recipients. Because no day 14 peak-response samples were available, the repertoires could be characterized only after the peak T cell response. Participants were mostly white British and included more females than males, and it was suggested by the authors that clonal diversity may have been underestimated. The 56-69-year group was small, and its depth increase did not reach significance, likely because of low power. The vaccine-associated CD4 TCRs covered the entire spike protein, and the dominant responses fell in regions 160-218 and 743-854.

The CDR3 regions of human TCRbeta chains were subjected to immunosequencing. In the paper's pipeline: TCRs in the repertoires were matched against a reference library of SARS-CoV-2-specific TCRs that had been generated with the MIRA antigen-specificity platform. Breadth was defined as the fraction of unique TCRs that were SARS-CoV-2-associated. Depth was defined as the fraction of total T cells that were SARS-CoV-2-associated. Using the MIRA data, each spike-specific TCR was mapped to the spike region that the TCR reacts to and placed in a CD4 or CD8 class. Log10-transformed breadth and depth values were compared by one-way ANOVA with Sidak's multiple comparisons tests. TCRdb holds this immuneACCESS table with in-frame rearrangements only. Some clones are missing; in checked studies, unresolved V genes explain under half, and the rest has no known cause. V and J calls and clone size are copied from that table; D and trimming were computed from the DNA. The sample table lists tens of thousands of clones, approximately 85% of them with a count of one. Of the sample, 8.5% to 9% is held by the ten largest clones.

Sample time point, as interpreted from the label and publication: baseline before first vaccination. The vaccinee samples were drawn from two UK trials, COV001 and COV002, one of which was a single-blind randomized controlled phase 2/3 trial testing AZD1222 (ChAdOx1 nCoV-19) in healthy adults. Trial participant PBMC samples were collected at day 0 and day 28 after the second dose for TCRbeta chain sequencing. The chain is made from TRBV24-1 and TRBJ1-2, with TRBD1 matching 7 junction bases. The clonotype originates from an adult in good health. This sample comprised peripheral blood, obtained on day 0 of AZD1222 vaccination. The CDR3 reads CATPKQGYYGYTF. The DNA reads as follows: TGTGCCACTCCGAAACAGGGGTACTATGGCTACACCTTC.